This entry lists 20 T cell receptor beta chains sequenced from one sample in a study of neoadjuvant anti-PD-1 for oral cavity cancer. Profiled with immunoSEQ multiplex PCR; TCRdb holds only in-frame clones, not every one. The sample includes over 13,000 clones, approximately 70% of them seen just once. The sample in question was PBMCs, obtained before nivolumab (anti-PD-1) treatment. These receptor sequences come from a person aged 35-79 years with oral cavity squamous cell carcinoma.

The chain carries TRBV7-3 and TRBJ1-1; tentatively, D is TRBD1 (6 bases). Between the trimmed V and J ends, which lost 4 bases and 1 base, there was a span of 10 bases. This CDR3 spans 14 amino acids. Looked up from germline, CDR1 is SGHTA and CDR2 is FQGTGA. CDR3 loop: CASSSQGRNTEAFF. CDR3 coding DNA: TGTGCCAGCAGCTCACAGGGTAGGAACACTGAAGCTTTCTTT.

The chain is built from TRBV18 and TRBJ1-2; D is uncertain. The ends were cut back, 6 bases at V and 0 bases at J, with 8 bases in the middle. Germline loops: CDR1 KGHSH, CDR2 LQKENI. The CDR3 spans 13 residues. The chain's CDR3 is CASSLNPNYGYTF. In DNA, the CDR3 is TGTGCCAGCTCCCTAAACCCTAACTATGGCTACACCTTC.

This clone was seen more than once but under ten times. This chain links TRBV30 with TRBJ1-2; TRBD1 aligns across 8 bases. This CDR3 comprises 17 residues. Germline CDR1 reads GTSNPN; CDR2 reads SVGIG (reference sequence). V lost 1 base, J lost 2 bases, and 12 bases stayed unmatched. The chain's CDR3 is CAWSAGRGDRRNYGYTF. CDR3 in DNA: TGTGCCTGGAGTGCCGGACGGGGGGACAGGCGCAACTATGGCTACACCTTC. Based on the CDR3 plus reference TRBV30 and TRBJ1-2, the full variable domain is SQTIHQWPATLVQPVGSPLSLECTVEGTSNPNLYWYRQAAGRGLQLLFYSVGIGQISSEVPQNLSASRPQDRQFILSSKKLLLSDSGFYLCAWSAGRGDRRNYGYTFGSGTRLTVV.

The CDR3 DNA reads as TGTGCCAGCAGTTTACTGGCAGGGAACACTGAAGCTTTCTTT. This codes for CASSLLAGNTEAFF. This chain connects TRBV28 to TRBJ1-1, with D uncertain. The V end lost 2 bases, the J end lost 1 base, and 8 bases lay between the germline ends. Germline CDR1 reads MDHEN; CDR2 reads SYDVKM. The CDR3 is made up of 14 amino acids.

The gene calls are TRBV7-8 and TRBJ2-6; D uncertain. The CDR3 loop spans 14 amino acids. CDR1 SGHVS and CDR2 FQNEAQ come from the germline V gene. Trimming took 5 bases from V and 4 from J, leaving 9 bases between them. CDR3 amino acids: CASSPQSGANVLTF. DNA for the CDR3: TGTGCCAGCAGCCCACAATCCGGGGCCAACGTCCTGACTTTC.

The chain is built from TRBV4-1 and TRBJ1-2, with a tentative D call TRBD1 (5 bases). The germline V gene encodes CDR1 MGHRA and CDR2 YSYEKL. Trimming took off 3 bases at V and 4 bases at J, with 15 bases between the two ends. There are 15 residues in the CDR3. For the CDR3, the DNA is TGCGCCAGCAGCCACCTCGACAGATCAATCTATGGCTACACCTTC. It encodes CASSHLDRSIYGYTF.

CDR3 in DNA: TGCAGTGCTTATAGGGGCAGCGAGCAGTACTTC. Translating it yields CSAYRGSEQYF. The chain combines TRBV20-1 with TRBJ2-7; TRBD1 might be the D (5 bases). Germline CDR1 DFQATT, CDR2 SNEGSKA (reference sequence). The CDR3 spans 11 residues. Between the trimmed V and J ends, which lost 5 bases and 6 bases, there was a span of 11 bases.

The chain has TRBV27 and TRBJ2-1; 8 bases are a match to TRBD2. CDR3 length: 15 residues. Germline CDR1 reads MNHEY; CDR2 reads SMNVEV (reference sequence). V trimming: 5 bases; J trimming: 6 bases; junction bases outside the gene matches: 9. The DNA for the CDR3 is TGTGCCAGCAGTCCCCAGCGGGGGCCCCGCAATGAGCAGTTCTTC. Its protein is CASSPQRGPRNEQFF.

This clone was seen more than once but under ten times. This chain connects TRBV18 to TRBJ1-2; the match to TRBD1 covers 7 bases. Germline values: CDR1 KGHSH, CDR2 LQKENI. Unmatched junction bases numbered 6, after V lost 3 bases and J lost 8 bases. The CDR3 has 13 residues. The CDR3 DNA reads as TGTGCCAGCTCACCGGGGGGACAGAAGGGCTACACCTTC. Its protein product is CASSPGGQKGYTF.

The chain employs TRBV13 and TRBJ2-7; TRBD1 matches 9 bases. The junction had 6 bases not matched to a gene; V was cut back by 4 bases and J by 5 bases. The CDR3 consists of 14 residues. Germline V gene data show CDR1 as PRHDT and CDR2 as FYEKMQ (reference sequence). CDR3 protein: CASSSGTGIHEQYF. The CDR3, as DNA: TGTGCCAGCAGCTCCGGGACAGGGATCCACGAGCAGTACTTC. Variable domain in full (rest from reference TRBV13 and TRBJ2-7): AAGVIQSPRHLIKEKRETATLKCYPIPRHDTVYWYQQGPGQDPQFLISFYEKMQSDKGSIPDRFSAQQFSDYHSELNMSSLELGDSALYFCASSSGTGIHEQYFGPGTRLTVT.

Here the CDR3 DNA reads TGTGCCAGCAGTCCCCTCCGGGAGAACTACAATGAGCAGTTCTTC. Its translation: CASSPLRENYNEQFF. The rearrangement joins TRBV28 to TRBJ2-1; weak D call: TRBD2 (6 bases). Trimming shortened V by 5 bases and J by 3 bases, and 14 bases separated the two germline ends. This CDR3 has 15 residues. The germline V gene has CDR1 MDHEN and CDR2 SYDVKM.

The gene calls are TRBV9 and TRBJ1-1; 7 bases line up with TRBD1. Looked up from germline, CDR1 is SGDLS and CDR2 is YYNGEE. The CDR3 consists of 15 residues. Losses at the gene ends were 0 bases for V and 1 base for J; bases not matched to a gene: 3. CDR3 residues: CASSVGGGANTEAFF. The CDR3 region has the DNA TGTGCCAGCAGCGTAGGAGGGGGCGCGAACACTGAAGCTTTCTTT.

CDR3 region: CASSQADTEAFF. In DNA, the CDR3 is TGTGCCAGCAGTCAGGCGGACACTGAAGCTTTCTTT. This rearrangement joins TRBV6-6 to TRBJ1-1; no clear D. Germline V gene lookup returns CDR1 MNHNY and CDR2 SVGAGI (reference sequence). The V and J ends lost 5 bases and 3 bases respectively, with 7 bases between them. CDR3 length: 12 residues.

The gene calls are TRBV5-8 and TRBJ1-5, with 9 bases identical to TRBD1. Germline CDR1 reads SGHTS; CDR2 reads YDEGEE. This CDR3 comprises 17 residues. The J segment lost 2 bases and the V segment lost 4 bases, leaving 10 bases of the junction unmatched. CDR3 in DNA: TGTGCCAGCAGCGACTTCACAGGGGGCCGAGGCAATCAGCCCCAGCATTTT. Protein sequence: CASSDFTGGRGNQPQHF.

V and J are TRBV5-1 and TRBJ1-5; no definite D call. Germline V CDR1 and CDR2: SGHRS, YFSETQ. The germline V and J ends were trimmed by 5 bases and 0 bases, with 6 bases remaining between them. There are 13 residues in the CDR3. The CDR3 DNA is TGCGCCAGCAGTACTTATAGCAATCAGCCCCAGCATTTT. Translated: CASSTYSNQPQHF.

V gene TRBV2 combines with J gene TRBJ2-3; D possibly uses TRBD1 or TRBD2 (7 bases each). Germline V gene data show CDR1 as SNHLY and CDR2 as FYNNEI. V lost 4 bases to trimming and J lost 3 bases, with 14 bases between them. The CDR3 is 15 residues long. The CDR3 reads CASSVQGGRTDTQYF. The CDR3 DNA follows: TGTGCCAGCAGTGTCCAGGGGGGGAGAACAGATACGCAGTATTTT.

This chain links TRBV28 with TRBJ1-2, with 7 positions matching TRBD1. Germline-derived CDR1 and CDR2 are MDHEN and SYDVKM. The V and J ends lost 5 bases and 14 bases, in that order; junction bases with no gene match: 11. This CDR3 has 12 residues. CDR3 nucleotides: TGTGCCAGCAGTGGGGACAGCGGGGATGTAACCTTC. Translation gives CASSGDSGDVTF.

The rearrangement links TRBV12-5 to TRBJ1-1; D may be TRBD1 (6 bases). This CDR3 has 14 amino acids. Trimming cost V 2 bases and J 2 bases, with 9 bases left between them. Looked up from germline, CDR1 is LGHNT and CDR2 is FRNRAP. The CDR3 protein is CASGLTDSNTEAFF. In DNA form, the CDR3 reads TGTGCTAGTGGTTTGACGGACAGCAACACTGAAGCTTTCTTT.

V gene TRBV27 combines with J gene TRBJ1-5, with D perhaps TRBD1 (5 bases). The CDR3 sequence is 17 residues long. V was trimmed by 2 bases and J by 0 bases, leaving 14 bases between them. The germline gives CDR1 MNHEY, CDR2 SMNVEV (reference sequence). DNA for the CDR3: TGTGCCAGCAGTTTAAGCGGCTTGACAGATAGCAATCAGCCCCAGCATTTT. Translating it yields CASSLSGLTDSNQPQHF.

This clone has a handful of counts. The chain uses TRBV27 and TRBJ2-3, with D possibly matching TRBD1 (5 bases). This CDR3 contains 15 residues. The ends were cut back, 4 bases at V and 5 bases at J, with 16 bases in the middle. Germline V gives CDR1 MNHEY, CDR2 SMNVEV (reference sequence). DNA of the CDR3: TGTGCCAGCAGTTCATGGGGCCAGGGTAGAGATACGCAGTATTTT. Encoded protein: CASSSWGQGRDTQYF.